These 23 T cell receptor beta chains share one sample of origin, sequenced in a study of blood T cell repertoires in COVID-19. Profiled with immunoSEQ multiplex PCR; TCRdb holds only in-frame clones, not every one. The data hold approximately 240,000 clones, with more than 65% observed a single time. Sequences were obtained from peripheral blood. These TCRs come from a woman aged 30 to 39 who had recovered from COVID-19.

The chain uses TRBV9 and TRBJ1-2; possible D gene TRBD1, 6 bases. The germline CDR1 and CDR2 sequences are SGDLS and YYNGEE. This CDR3 is built from 14 residues. The V end lost 1 base, the J end lost 6 bases, and 13 bases lay between the germline ends. The CDR3 loop reads CASSVSRTGNGYTF. CDR3 nucleotide sequence: TGTGCCAGCAGCGTATCGAGAACAGGGAATGGCTACACCTTC.

This clone was seen a single time. The J gene is TRBJ2-3, the V gene TRBV19, with D possibly TRBD2 on 5 matching bases. CDR3 length: 12 amino acids. The germline V gene has CDR1 LNHDA and CDR2 SQIVND (reference sequence). V was cut by 8 bases and J by 5 bases, with 11 bases left in between. The CDR3, as DNA: TGTGCCAGTTCCCCAGAGGGAGATACGCAGTATTTT. This sequence encodes CASSPEGDTQYF.

The chain has TRBV30 and TRBJ1-4; D uncertain. V was shortened by 3 bases and J by 5 bases, with 10 bases between the two germline ends. CDR3 length: 13 residues. Germline CDR1 and CDR2: GTSNPN and SVGIG (reference sequence). The CDR3: CAWSFDRNEKLFF. CDR3 coding DNA: TGTGCCTGGAGCTTCGATCGGAATGAAAAACTGTTTTTT. The full variable domain, in which reference TRBV30 and TRBJ1-4 provide the parts outside the CDR3, is SQTIHQWPATLVQPVGSPLSLECTVEGTSNPNLYWYRQAAGRGLQLLFYSVGIGQISSEVPQNLSASRPQDRQFILSSKKLLLSDSGFYLCAWSFDRNEKLFFGSGTQLSVL.

This chain joins TRBV19 and TRBJ2-1, with 12 bases aligning to TRBD2. The V and J ends lost 4 bases and 10 bases, in that order; junction bases with no gene match: 17. The CDR3 is 18 residues long. Germline-derived CDR1 and CDR2 are LNHDA and SQIVND (reference sequence). The CDR3, as DNA: TGTGCCAGTAGTACGAAGACTAGCGGGAGTTCTTATACACACGAGCAGTTCTTC. This encodes CASSTKTSGSSYTHEQFF.

The CDR3 here is CSVAAGTGDQPQHF. The CDR3 DNA follows: TGCAGCGTAGCGGCCGGGACAGGGGATCAGCCCCAGCATTTT. The V gene is TRBV29-1, the J gene TRBJ1-5; 10 bases agree with TRBD1. The CDR3 spans 14 residues. Looked up from germline, CDR1 is SQVTM and CDR2 is ANQGSEA. V lost 6 bases to trimming and J lost 5 bases; unmatched junction nucleotides: 7.

This chain links TRBV10-3 with TRBJ2-1, with 13 bases aligning to TRBD2. The germline CDR1 and CDR2 sequences are ENHRY and SYGVKD. With V trimmed by 6 bases and J by 7 bases, 0 bases remained unmatched. The CDR3 length is 13 residues. CDR3 loop: CAIRTSGRNEQFF. Here the CDR3 DNA reads TGTGCCATCAGGACTAGCGGGAGGAATGAGCAGTTCTTC.

This clone was seen ten or more times. The chain links TRBV5-4 to TRBJ1-1; 7 positions match TRBD1. Looked up from germline, CDR1 is SGHNT and CDR2 is YYREEE (reference sequence). The junction had 9 bases not matched to a gene; V was cut back by 4 bases and J by 0 bases. The CDR3 is 16 residues long. CDR3: CASSAGTAKMNTEAFF. Here the CDR3 DNA reads TGTGCCAGCAGCGCGGGGACAGCGAAAATGAACACTGAAGCTTTCTTT.

The chain combines TRBV27 with TRBJ2-5, with a tentative D call TRBD1 (5 bases). Trimming took off 2 bases at V and 5 bases at J, with 12 bases between the two ends. Per germline, CDR1 MNHEY and CDR2 SMNVEV (reference sequence). CDR3 size: 14 residues. CDR3 sequence: CASSLRGQFETQYF. Written as DNA, the CDR3 is TGTGCCAGCAGTTTACGAGGACAATTCGAGACCCAGTACTTC.

The rearrangement uses TRBV21-1 and TRBJ1-2. TRBV21-1 is a known pseudogene. The CDR3 totals 15 residues. CDR3 sequence: CASSKVTLANYGYTF. CDR3 DNA: TGTGCCAGCAGCAAAGTTACGTTAGCTAACTATGGCTACACCTTC.

This clone was recorded only once. The chain couples TRBV28 to TRBJ2-1, with TRBD2 identical over 7 bases. V gave up 6 bases and J gave up 8 bases; unmatched junction bases: 16. Germline V gene sequence: CDR1 MDHEN, CDR2 SYDVKM. The CDR3 loop spans 16 amino acids. The CDR3 region has the DNA TGTGCCAGCAGCACCCGGGCGGGAGAGCGTAGCTATGAGCAGTTCTTC. As protein: CASSTRAGERSYEQFF.

J is TRBJ2-1 and V is TRBV11-2, with TRBD1 matching 10 bases. The germline V gene encodes CDR1 SGHAT and CDR2 FQNNGV. The J segment lost 9 bases and the V segment lost 5 bases, leaving 4 bases of the junction unmatched. This CDR3 comprises 13 residues. DNA for the CDR3: TGTGCCAGCAGCCGAGACAGGGGGCCTGAGCAGTTCTTC. Its protein product is CASSRDRGPEQFF.

The rearrangement joins TRBV28 to TRBJ2-1, with 8 bases identical to TRBD1. Trimming cost V 9 bases and J 4 bases; bases outside gene matches: 11. The germline V gene has CDR1 MDHEN and CDR2 SYDVKM. This CDR3 region has 15 residues. CDR3 amino acids: CASLPGQAIYNEQFF. CDR3 DNA: TGTGCCAGTCTCCCGGGACAGGCTATATACAATGAGCAGTTCTTC.

The CDR3 here is CASSDQGVRVVEQYF. The CDR3 nucleotides read TGTGCCAGCAGTGACCAGGGCGTCCGGGTCGTTGAGCAGTACTTC. This chain uses TRBV6-4 with TRBJ2-7, with TRBD1 as a possible D gene (5 bases). In germline, CDR1 is MRHNA, CDR2 SNTAGT. The CDR3 runs to 15 residues. V lost 2 bases and J lost 7, with 18 bases in between.

The chain uses TRBV25-1 and TRBJ2-3; possibly TRBD2 for D (6 bases). Per germline, CDR1 MGHDK and CDR2 SYGVNS. The CDR3 loop spans 17 amino acids. V was cut by 3 bases and J by 0 bases, with 16 bases left in between. As DNA, the CDR3 is TGTGCCAGCAGTGATTATAGTGTCGGAGGGAGCACAGATACGCAGTATTTT. It is translated as CASSDYSVGGSTDTQYF.

CDR3 loop: CASSLTAPDYNTDTQYF. CDR3 bases: TGTGCCAGCAGCTTAACTGCCCCGGACTACAACACAGATACGCAGTATTTT. This chain joins TRBV7-3 and TRBJ2-3; TRBD2 is a possible D gene (6 bases). V gave up 0 bases and J gave up 2 bases, with 15 bases separating them. Germline CDR1 is SGHTA and CDR2 is FQGTGA. CDR3 length: 17 residues.

J is TRBJ1-2 and V is TRBV6-5, with 9 positions matching TRBD1. The CDR3 spans 15 residues. Germline CDR1 MNHEY, CDR2 SVGAGI. Trimming at V came to 2 bases and at J to 8 bases, leaving 9 bases not matched to a gene. DNA of the CDR3: TGTGCCAGCAGTTACGCAGGGACAGGGTATTCAGGCTACACCTTC. This encodes CASSYAGTGYSGYTF.

The V gene is TRBV28, the J gene TRBJ2-3, with TRBD2 identical over 10 bases. Losses at the gene ends were 8 bases for V and 2 bases for J; bases not matched to a gene: 7. The germline gives CDR1 MDHEN, CDR2 SYDVKM. This CDR3 contains 15 residues. CDR3: CASRDLAGVTDTQYF. CDR3 nucleotides: TGTGCCAGCCGAGACCTAGCGGGGGTCACAGATACGCAGTATTTT.

This clone was counted a few times. The chain links TRBV5-1 to TRBJ2-5; the match to TRBD1 covers 9 bases. CDR3 length: 19 residues. Germline CDR1 SGHRS, CDR2 YFSETQ. Trimming at V came to 4 bases and at J to 1 base, leaving 17 bases not matched to a gene. The CDR3 sequence: CASSTRPGQGWGLQETQYF. Here the CDR3 DNA reads TGCGCCAGCAGCACGAGACCGGGACAGGGTTGGGGCCTCCAAGAGACCCAGTACTTC.

The chain carries TRBV11-2 and TRBJ2-2, with D hard to call. The CDR3 has 15 residues. CDR1 SGHAT and CDR2 FQNNGV come from the germline V gene. With 1 base removed from V and 2 bases from J, the gap between germline ends came to 8 bases. CDR3 sequence (DNA): TGTGCCAGCAGCTTAGGCCCAGAAAACACCGGGGAGCTGTTTTTT. Translating it yields CASSLGPENTGELFF.

V is TRBV29-1 and J is TRBJ2-6; D not certain. V dropped 3 bases and J dropped 4 bases, with 7 bases sitting between them. Germline V gene data show CDR1 as SQVTM and CDR2 as ANQGSEA. This CDR3 comprises 13 residues. CDR3 protein: CSVERSGANVLTF. The CDR3 region has the DNA TGCAGCGTTGAGAGGTCCGGGGCCAACGTCCTGACTTTC.

The chain is built from TRBV9 and TRBJ2-7; tentative D call: TRBD2 (5 bases). Trimming cost V 3 bases and J 2 bases, with 15 bases left between them. Per germline, CDR1 SGDLS and CDR2 YYNGEE. The CDR3 loop spans 15 amino acids. CDR3 region: CASSEGTGRTYEQYF. CDR3 in DNA: TGTGCCAGCAGCGAGGGAACTGGGAGAACCTACGAGCAGTACTTC.

The chain's CDR3 is CASSYAGENEQYF. Written as DNA, the CDR3 is TGTGCCAGCAGCTACGCGGGGGAGAACGAGCAGTACTTC. V usage is TRBV9 and J usage is TRBJ2-7; TRBD2 aligns across 7 bases. The CDR3 length is 13 residues. The J segment lost 5 bases and the V segment lost 4 bases, leaving 6 bases of the junction unmatched. The germline CDR1 and CDR2 sequences are SGDLS and YYNGEE.

The genes are TRBV12-3 or TRBV12-4 and TRBJ1-4, with 7 positions matching TRBD1. This CDR3 contains 13 residues. After removal of 4 bases from V and 8 bases from J, the junction contained 4 bases not matched to a gene. This CDR3 reads CASSSQGVEKLFF. DNA of the CDR3: TGTGCCAGCAGTTCTCAGGGGGTGGAAAAACTGTTTTTT.